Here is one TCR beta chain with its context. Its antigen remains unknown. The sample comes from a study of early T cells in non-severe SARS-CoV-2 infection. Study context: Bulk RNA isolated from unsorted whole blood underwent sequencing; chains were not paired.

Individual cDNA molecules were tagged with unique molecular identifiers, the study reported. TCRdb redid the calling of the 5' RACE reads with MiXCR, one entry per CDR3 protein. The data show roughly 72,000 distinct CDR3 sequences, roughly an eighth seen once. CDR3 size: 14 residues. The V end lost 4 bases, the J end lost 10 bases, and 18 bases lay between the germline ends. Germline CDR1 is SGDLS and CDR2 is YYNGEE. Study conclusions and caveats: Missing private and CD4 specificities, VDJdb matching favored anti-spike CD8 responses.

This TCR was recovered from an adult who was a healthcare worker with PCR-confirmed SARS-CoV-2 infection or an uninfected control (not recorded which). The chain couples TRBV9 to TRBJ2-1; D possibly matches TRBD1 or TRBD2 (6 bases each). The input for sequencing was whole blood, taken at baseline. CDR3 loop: CASSLGGRTEEQFF. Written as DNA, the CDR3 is TGTGCCAGCAGCCTAGGGGGGCGGACGGAGGAGCAGTTCTTC.